This T cell receptor beta chain was obtained from a study of cytomegalovirus exposure and HLA in healthy donors. Whole-study results and caveats: Most CMV-associated TCR beta chains appeared HLA-restricted in a later analysis. An observed cluster of highly shared sequence variants was recorded as a likely sequencing artifact. As a later analysis showed, a missense DCLRE1C variant was linked to trimming of TCR beta V- and J-genes.

As for this clone: The antigen is not known.

The CDR3 runs to 16 residues. The J segment lost 1 base and the V segment lost 6 bases, leaving 7 bases of the junction unmatched. In germline, CDR1 is MNHNY, CDR2 SVGAGI (reference sequence). Amplification used 60 Vbeta primers and 13 Jbeta primers. Sequencing was performed with immunoSEQ multiplex PCR; in TCRdb, only in-frame clones are kept and a portion is missing. The table records about 190,000 clones, around 83% of them present only once. The clonotype comes from a woman aged 35 to 49 in good health and CMV-seronegative. Material: PBMCs. V and J are TRBV6-6 and TRBJ1-1, with 11 positions matching TRBD1. This CDR3 reads CASSRAGQGANTEAFF. In DNA form, the CDR3 reads TGTGCCAGCAGCCGAGCCGGACAGGGGGCGAACACTGAAGCTTTCTTT.